These 19 T cell receptor beta chains were sequenced from one sample in a study of vaccination and CD4 T cells after COVID-19. Their recognized antigens are unknown. An Oncomine TCR Beta short-read assay was used to sequence the DNA from cultured CD4+ T cells. Each CDR3 protein is one row after TCRdb ran MiXCR on the PCR reads. The table has roughly 20,000 distinct CDR3 sequences, approximately 50% seen once. The treatment is: approximately nine-day PBMC culture with coronavirus spike peptide pools or control peptides (ViraFEST assay). Sequencing was carried out using CD4+ T cells from blood, cultured in vitro. These receptors were obtained from a human donor who had recovered from COVID-19.

J is TRBJ1-5 and V is TRBV19, with unresolved D. V shed 4 bases and J shed 0 bases, with 16 bases lying between them. Germline-derived CDR1 and CDR2 are LNHDA and SQIVND (reference sequence). This CDR3 has 17 residues. The chain's CDR3 is CASSRKSNTDSNQPQHF. The CDR3 DNA follows: TGTGCCAGTAGTAGGAAGAGCAATACCGATAGCAATCAGCCCCAGCATTTT.

This clonotype was counted only a few times. This chain links TRBV7-2 with TRBJ1-2; no reliable D call. The CDR3 extends over 13 amino acids. The germline V and J ends were trimmed by 3 bases and 7 bases, with 12 bases remaining between them. From germline, CDR1 is SGHTA and CDR2 FQGNSA. The CDR3 protein is CASSLGPTGGYTF. As DNA, the CDR3 is TGTGCCAGCAGCTTGGGTCCCACGGGTGGCTACACCTTC.

The rearrangement uses TRBV20-1 and TRBJ1-1; D call uncertain. The ends were cut back, 3 bases at V and 10 bases at J, with 15 bases in the middle. CDR3 size: 12 residues. The germline V gene has CDR1 DFQATT and CDR2 SNEGSKA (reference sequence). The CDR3 DNA reads as TGCAGTGCTAGCGACGTCGGGAACCGAGCTTTCTTT. It yields the protein CSASDVGNRAFF.

The chain is built from TRBV20-1 and TRBJ2-3, with TRBD1 as a possible D gene (5 bases). The CDR3 totals 16 residues. Trimming cost V 0 bases and J 1 base, with 14 bases left between them. Germline-derived CDR1 and CDR2 are DFQATT and SNEGSKA (reference sequence). The CDR3 DNA reads as TGCAGTGCTAGAGATCCGCAGGGCTGGGGCACAGATACGCAGTATTTT. This encodes CSARDPQGWGTDTQYF.

The chain recombines TRBV18 with TRBJ1-2; D is perhaps TRBD1 (5 bases). Germline CDR1 reads KGHSH; CDR2 reads LQKENI. CDR3 size: 14 residues. V lost 0 bases, J lost 6 bases, and 11 bases lay in between. Here the CDR3 reads CASSPPGRVNGYTF. DNA of the CDR3: TGTGCCAGCTCACCACCGGGCAGGGTAAATGGCTACACCTTC.

The J gene is TRBJ2-3, the V gene TRBV11-2; 12 bases agree with TRBD2. The CDR3 consists of 18 residues. V trimming: 3 bases; J trimming: 0 bases; junction bases outside the gene matches: 7. Germline V gene sequence: CDR1 SGHAT, CDR2 FQNNGV. DNA for the CDR3: TGTGCCAGCAGCTTGACCGGGACTAGCGGGTCTAGCACAGATACGCAGTATTTT. Its translation is CASSLTGTSGSSTDTQYF.

This clonotype was detected a few times. The CDR3 protein is CASSLSQGTGDGYTF. CDR3 DNA: TGTGCCAGCAGCTTATCCCAAGGGACAGGGGACGGCTACACCTTC. The V gene is TRBV7-3, the J gene TRBJ1-2, with 10 nucleotides matching TRBD1. Germline loops: CDR1 SGHTA, CDR2 FQGTGA. V lost 2 bases and J lost 8; bases outside the gene matches: 8. There are 15 residues in the CDR3.

V and J are TRBV20-1 and TRBJ2-7; 10 bases map to TRBD2. Unmatched junction bases numbered 6, after V lost 6 bases and J lost 1 base. The CDR3 consists of 14 residues. CDR1 DFQATT and CDR2 SNEGSKA come from the germline V gene (reference sequence). CDR3 sequence: CSARIAGGSYEQYF. The CDR3, as DNA: TGCAGTGCCAGGATAGCGGGAGGTTCCTACGAGCAGTACTTC.

The chain recombines TRBV20-1 with TRBJ1-2; 8 bases align to TRBD1. Germline V lookup: CDR1 DFQATT, CDR2 SNEGSKA (reference sequence). Trimming at V came to 3 bases and at J to 7 bases, leaving 13 bases not matched to a gene. This CDR3 is 15 amino acids long. In DNA, the CDR3 is TGCAGTGCTAGGGACAGGGAATTTGGACGGGGTGGCTACACCTTC. This codes for CSARDREFGRGGYTF.

This chain joins TRBV21-1 and TRBJ1-1. TRBV21-1 is recorded as a pseudogene. This CDR3 is built from 14 residues. The CDR3 bases are TGTGCCAGCAGCAAGGAAACTCCGAACACTGAAGCTTTCTTT. Its protein product is CASSKETPNTEAFF.

This clonotype has just one count. The chain couples TRBV6-2 or TRBV6-3 to TRBJ1-5; D unresolved. The length of the CDR3 is 13 residues. From germline, CDR1 is MNHEY and CDR2 SVGEGT. Deletions cut 10 bases from V and 4 bases from J, with 14 bases between. CDR3 amino acids: CATTSPGNQPQHF. CDR3 nucleotides: TGTGCCACCACCTCCCCCGGGAATCAGCCCCAGCATTTT.

This chain links TRBV28 with TRBJ1-2; D may be TRBD1 (6 bases). The CDR3 is 13 residues long. V was pared by 2 bases and J by 4 bases, with 8 bases between. CDR1 MDHEN and CDR2 SYDVKM come from the germline V gene. The CDR3 spells CASSLMGAYGYTF. The CDR3 DNA reads TGTGCCAGCAGTTTAATGGGGGCCTATGGCTACACCTTC.

The chain is built from TRBV16 and TRBJ1-1; TRBD1 matches at 7 bases. CDR1 KGHSY and CDR2 FQNENV come from the germline V gene. There are 15 residues in the CDR3. Trimming took 4 bases from V and 0 from J; bases not matched to a gene: 5. CDR3 in amino acids: CASSRGTAMNTEAFF. The CDR3 DNA sequence: TGTGCCAGCAGCCGCGGGACAGCGATGAACACTGAAGCTTTCTTT. Complete variable domain (other parts from reference TRBV16 and TRBJ1-1): GEEVAQTPKHLVRGEGQKAKLYCAPIKGHSYVFWYQQVLKNEFKFLISFQNENVFDETGMPKERFSAKCLPNSPCSLEIQATKLEDSAVYFCASSRGTAMNTEAFFGQGTRLTVV.

The chain employs TRBV27 and TRBJ2-5; 9 bases match TRBD2. The CDR3 runs 16 residues. The J segment lost 1 base and the V segment lost 5 bases, leaving 8 bases of the junction unmatched. Germline V gene sequence: CDR1 MNHEY, CDR2 SMNVEV (reference sequence). The CDR3, as DNA: TGTGCCAGCAGTGGGCGACTAGCGGAACGCCAAGAGACCCAGTACTTC. Translating gives CASSGRLAERQETQYF.

The V and J genes are TRBV4-1 and TRBJ2-7; weak D call: TRBD2 (6 bases). CDR1 and CDR2 from the germline V gene are MGHRA and YSYEKL. There are 15 residues in the CDR3. V was cut by 0 bases and J by 3 bases, with 12 bases left in between. This CDR3 reads CASSQDSLASYEQYF. The CDR3 region has the DNA TGCGCCAGCAGCCAAGATTCGCTAGCGAGCTACGAGCAGTACTTC.

This chain joins TRBV20-1 and TRBJ2-7; 10 bases align to TRBD2. Germline V gene data show CDR1 as DFQATT and CDR2 as SNEGSKA (reference sequence). V shed 3 bases, J shed 4 bases, and the junction held 6 bases outside the gene matches. The CDR3 is made up of 14 amino acids. The CDR3 reads CSARPGLAPYEQYF. CDR3 bases: TGCAGTGCTAGGCCGGGACTAGCGCCTTACGAGCAGTACTTC.

The rearrangement joins TRBV28 to TRBJ2-1; D possibly corresponds to TRBD2 (5 bases). Germline V lookup: CDR1 MDHEN, CDR2 SYDVKM. This CDR3 has 11 amino acids. The germline V and J ends were trimmed by 6 bases and 12 bases, with 12 bases remaining between them. The CDR3 coding sequence is TGTGCCAGCAGGAAGCTAGGAGGGCAGTTCTTC. Amino acids: CASRKLGGQFF.

The genes are TRBV9 and TRBJ1-2, with D hard to call. The germline V gene encodes CDR1 SGDLS and CDR2 YYNGEE. Between the trimmed V and J ends, which lost 3 bases and 8 bases, there was a span of 14 bases. This CDR3 region has 13 residues. Here the CDR3 DNA reads TGTGCCAGCAGCGCCGTAAATGCTCGGGGCTACACCTTC. This sequence encodes CASSAVNARGYTF.

The genes are TRBV11-2 and TRBJ1-1; D remains unclear. The CDR3 runs to 12 residues. V lost 1 base to trimming and J lost 8 bases, with 8 bases between them. Germline values: CDR1 SGHAT, CDR2 FQNNGV. The CDR3 DNA is TGTGCCAGCAGCTTAGTTGCCAGCGAAGCTTTCTTT. It yields the protein CASSLVASEAFF.